Detailed here is one T cell receptor (beta chain). Under the authors' procedure: The assay estimated nucleated cells by amplifying reference gene primers. Generated by immunoSEQ multiplex PCR, the TCRdb table keeps only in-frame clones and is missing some. That table is the source of V, J and clone size, and D and trimming were worked out from the DNA. The sample yields 250,000 to 400,000 clones, around 90% seen once. The sample originates from a study of blood T cell repertoires in COVID-19. At the level of the study: Sites in the United States, Italy and Spain provided acute and convalescent COVID-19 samples.

Trimming removed 6 bases at V and 2 bases at J, with 14 bases between. Germline CDR1 is MDHEN and CDR2 is SYDVKM. The CDR3 length is 14 residues. The receptor's source is a man aged 50-59 years with active or convalescent COVID-19. This chain joins TRBV28 and TRBJ2-7; D is perhaps TRBD1 (6 bases). Material for sequencing was peripheral blood. The CDR3 is CASSITGIAYEQYF. The DNA for the CDR3 is TGTGCCAGCAGCATAACAGGGATCGCCTACGAGCAGTACTTC.